One sample yielded the 24 T cell receptor beta chains listed below, sequenced in a study of cytomegalovirus exposure and HLA in healthy donors. 60 Vbeta and 13 Jbeta primers were used in PCR. Repertoires were generated with immunoSEQ multiplex PCR, while TCRdb's copy carries only in-frame clones and drops some. The sample lists 85,000 to 130,000 clones, 75% to 85% seen once, with over 3.5% in the top ten. Sequencing input: PBMCs. These receptors were collected from a woman aged 50 to 60 in good health and CMV-seropositive.

The chain combines TRBV6-5 with TRBJ2-7; no clear D gene. The CDR3 contains 14 residues. Germline V gene data show CDR1 as MNHEY and CDR2 as SVGAGI. Deletions cut 2 bases from V and 7 bases from J, with 15 bases between. The DNA of the CDR3 is TGTGCCAGCAGTTACCGGGTTGGTGAATGGGAGCAGTACTTC. It codes for CASSYRVGEWEQYF.

The chain joins TRBV9 to TRBJ1-2; D may be TRBD1 (6 bases). This CDR3 spans 14 amino acids. The germline CDR1 and CDR2 sequences are SGDLS and YYNGEE. The V and J ends lost 3 bases and 5 bases respectively, with 14 bases between them. CDR3 in amino acids: CASSGVGRGYGYTF. CDR3 sequence (DNA): TGTGCCAGCAGCGGAGTCGGCAGGGGATATGGCTACACCTTC.

V usage is TRBV9 and J usage is TRBJ2-7; 7 bases are a match to TRBD2. J was trimmed by 3 bases and V by 3 bases; bases with no gene match: 0. This CDR3 contains 12 residues. Germline CDR1 reads SGDLS; CDR2 reads YYNGEE. CDR3 sequence: CASSASGYEQYF. CDR3 nucleotides: TGTGCCAGCAGCGCTAGCGGCTACGAGCAGTACTTC.

The rearrangement joins TRBV19 to TRBJ2-1; a weak D match, TRBD1 (7 bases). Germline CDR1 LNHDA, CDR2 SQIVND (reference sequence). V lost 0 bases to trimming and J lost 4 bases, with 19 bases between them. This CDR3 spans 18 amino acids. CDR3 nucleotides: TGTGCCAGTAGTATAGATCAGGGGGGCCGCGTCAATTACAATGAGCAGTTCTTC. Encoded protein: CASSIDQGGRVNYNEQFF. The full variable domain, with the rest looked up from reference TRBV19 and TRBJ2-1, is DGGITQSPKYLFRKEGQNVTLSCEQNLNHDAMYWYRQDPGQGLRLIYYSQIVNDFQKGDIAEGYSVSREKKESFPLTVTSAQKNPTAFYLCASSIDQGGRVNYNEQFFGPGTRLTVL.

This clone showed up just a few times. The CDR3 here is CASSAGEGGYTQYF. The CDR3 DNA reads TGTGCCAGCAGCGCCGGGGAGGGAGGCTATACGCAGTATTTT. The V gene is TRBV11-1, the J gene TRBJ2-3, with 7 nucleotides matching TRBD2. The CDR3 extends over 14 amino acids. Trimming cost V 5 bases and J 7 bases; bases outside gene matches: 9. CDR1 SGHAT and CDR2 FQDESV come from the germline V gene (reference sequence).

This clone has only a few counts. This chain joins TRBV12-5 and TRBJ1-1; unclear D gene. V was clipped by 6 bases and J by 10 bases, with 18 bases between them. The CDR3 is made up of 13 amino acids. Germline loops: CDR1 LGHNT, CDR2 FRNRAP. This chain's CDR3 is CASGPMASEGAFF. For the CDR3, the DNA is TGTGCTAGTGGCCCGATGGCCTCCGAGGGAGCTTTCTTT.

The rearrangement links TRBV27 to TRBJ1-2; no definite D call. In germline, CDR1 is MNHEY, CDR2 SMNVEV (reference sequence). This CDR3 has 14 amino acids. Trimming took off 4 bases at V and 4 bases at J, with 13 bases between the two ends. This CDR3 reads CASSYGSAGYGYTF. DNA of the CDR3: TGTGCCAGCAGTTACGGCAGCGCTGGCTATGGCTACACCTTC.

This clone was observed a few times. Germline and junction disagree at one end, which may indicate a read error. V usage is TRBV7-7 and J usage is TRBJ2-1; D is unresolved. Germline values: CDR1 SSHAT, CDR2 FNYEAQ (reference sequence). The CDR3 has 15 amino acids. This CDR3 is CASSLNPVGGGEQFF. CDR3 DNA sequence: TGTGCTAGCAGCTTAAATCCGGTCGGTGGTGGTGAGCAGTTCTTC.

The chain combines TRBV2 with TRBJ1-3; TRBD1 agrees at 9 bases. The CDR3 contains 15 residues. The V and J ends lost 9 bases and 0 bases, in that order; junction bases with no gene match: 6. Germline V CDR1 and CDR2: SNHLY, FYNNEI. CDR3 loop: CASIQGALSGNTIYF. Written as DNA, the CDR3 is TGTGCCAGTATACAGGGGGCCCTCTCTGGAAACACCATATATTTT.

The rearrangement links TRBV5-4 to TRBJ2-5; D might be TRBD2 (6 bases). The better agreement between TRBJ2-7 and the DNA end casts doubt on the J call. The CDR3 loop spans 14 amino acids. In germline, CDR1 is SGHNT, CDR2 YYREEE (reference sequence). Here the CDR3 reads CASSFGTRSYEQYF. Here the CDR3 DNA reads TGTGCCAGCAGCTTCGGGACTCGCTCCTACGAGCAGTACTTC.

This clone showed up just a few times. The V gene is TRBV5-8, the J gene TRBJ1-2; 8 bases match TRBD1. This CDR3 has 13 residues. Germline V gene lookup returns CDR1 SGHTS and CDR2 YDEGEE. V shed 6 bases, J shed 8 bases, and the junction held 9 bases outside the gene matches. CDR3 sequence (DNA): TGTGCCAGCACGGGAGAACAGGGGGGAGGCTACACCTTC. Its translation: CASTGEQGGGYTF. The full variable domain, in which reference TRBV5-8 and TRBJ1-2 provide the parts outside the CDR3, is EAGVTQSPTHLIKTRGQQATLRCSPISGHTSVYWYQQALGLGLQFLLWYDEGEERNRGNFPPRFSGRQFPNYSSELNVNALELEDSALYLCASTGEQGGGYTFGSGTRLTVV.

The table lists this clone with a few counts. The chain is built from TRBV10-3 and TRBJ1-2; D ambiguous. Germline V CDR1 and CDR2: ENHRY, SYGVKD. V was clipped by 8 bases and J by 7 bases, with 17 bases between them. CDR3 size: 13 residues. This CDR3 reads CAILGDTTTGYTF. The CDR3 DNA is TGTGCCATCCTAGGCGACACGACTACTGGCTACACCTTC.

The gene calls are TRBV9 and TRBJ2-1; a possible D gene is TRBD2 (6 bases). The germline V and J ends were trimmed by 4 bases and 1 base, with 12 bases remaining between them. The CDR3 totals 15 residues. Germline V gene sequence: CDR1 SGDLS, CDR2 YYNGEE. The CDR3 sequence: CASSNREKSYNEQFF. As DNA, the CDR3 is TGTGCCAGCAGCAACCGGGAGAAGTCCTACAATGAGCAGTTCTTC.

A note on this clone: At the DNA level, this CDR3 is encoded by other sequences in the same sample as well. The chain is built from TRBV11-2 and TRBJ2-7, with unresolved D. CDR1 is SGHAT and CDR2 is FQNNGV in the germline V gene. The CDR3 extends over 17 amino acids. Trimming cost V 1 base and J 2 bases, with 18 bases left between them. CDR3 sequence reads: CASSLGWAGRLTYEQYF. CDR3 coding DNA: TGTGCCAGCAGCTTAGGGTGGGCTGGCAGGTTAACCTACGAGCAGTACTTC.

The J gene is TRBJ2-7, the V gene TRBV6-5; perhaps TRBD2 as D (6 bases). The CDR3 is made up of 15 amino acids. Germline lookup yields CDR1 MNHEY and CDR2 SVGAGI. V lost 6 bases and J lost 2, with 17 bases in between. The CDR3 reads CASRVLAQEAYEQYF. The CDR3 DNA reads as TGTGCCAGCAGAGTGCTAGCGCAGGAGGCCTACGAGCAGTACTTC.

V and J are TRBV9 and TRBJ2-3; TRBD2 might be the D (6 bases). Germline assignment: CDR1 SGDLS and CDR2 YYNGEE. V dropped 4 bases and J dropped 1 base, with 13 bases sitting between them. This CDR3 comprises 15 residues. In DNA, the CDR3 is TGTGCCAGCAGCCCTGGGGGGTTCCGCACAGATACGCAGTATTTT. Its protein is CASSPGGFRTDTQYF.

This chain joins TRBV7-9 and TRBJ1-5; TRBD1 might be the D (5 bases). The V and J ends lost 5 bases and 7 bases respectively, with 9 bases between them. Germline assignment: CDR1 SEHNR and CDR2 FQNEAQ (reference sequence). The CDR3 is made up of 12 amino acids. The CDR3 DNA reads TGTGCCAGCAGCCCCGGGGGACAGCCCCAGCATTTT. This gives the protein CASSPGGQPQHF.

V is TRBV5-1 and J is TRBJ2-6; no definite D call. Trimming pared 3 bases from V and 0 bases from J, leaving 4 bases between. Germline V CDR1 and CDR2: SGHRS, YFSETQ. This CDR3 contains 14 residues. DNA for the CDR3: TGCGCCAGCAGCTCCAGCTCTGGGGCCAACGTCCTGACTTTC. This translates into CASSSSSGANVLTF.

V usage is TRBV10-2 and J usage is TRBJ1-4, with TRBD1 matching over 7 bases. Germline CDR1 reads WSHSY; CDR2 reads SAAADI. Germline trimming cut 5 bases from V and 8 bases from J; bases unmatched to any gene: 17. This CDR3 is built from 17 residues. CDR3 region: CASSPITSGTEGEKLFF. In DNA, the CDR3 is TGCGCCAGCAGTCCTATAACGTCCGGGACAGAGGGGGAAAAACTGTTTTTT.

This chain joins TRBV6-1 and TRBJ1-4; TRBD1 is a possible D gene (5 bases). Germline loops: CDR1 MNHNS, CDR2 SASEGT. This CDR3 is 15 amino acids long. Trimming took off 3 bases at V and 0 bases at J, with 8 bases between the two ends. Here the CDR3 DNA reads TGTGCCAGCAGTGACAGGGTTGCAACTAATGAAAAACTGTTTTTT. Residues: CASSDRVATNEKLFF.

The V call is TRBV6-1, the J call TRBJ2-7; 7 bases agree with TRBD1. With V trimmed by 5 bases and J by 6 bases, 13 bases remained unmatched. The CDR3 has 15 amino acids. Germline lookup yields CDR1 MNHNS and CDR2 SASEGT. CDR3 sequence: CASSLRYRGTGEQYF. The CDR3 DNA sequence: TGTGCCAGCAGTCTGCGTTACAGGGGTACAGGCGAGCAGTACTTC.

The rearrangement joins TRBV27 to TRBJ2-7, with TRBD2 matching 7 bases. The germline V gene has CDR1 MNHEY and CDR2 SMNVEV (reference sequence). The trim removed 1 base at V and 1 base at J, leaving 16 bases unmatched. The CDR3 has 19 amino acids. CDR3 nucleotide sequence: TGTGCCAGCAGTTTATACCCGGGAGGCCCCCGCATGTTGTCCTACGAGCAGTACTTC. This translates into CASSLYPGGPRMLSYEQYF.

This chain connects TRBV27 to TRBJ1-6; TRBD1 might be the D (5 bases). The germline V gene encodes CDR1 MNHEY and CDR2 SMNVEV (reference sequence). This CDR3 is built from 13 residues. With 2 bases removed from V and 16 bases from J, the gap between germline ends came to 15 bases. The CDR3 spells CASSLAGPRPLHF. Here the CDR3 DNA reads TGTGCCAGCAGTTTAGCGGGGCCCCGGCCGCTCCACTTT.

The chain has TRBV2 and TRBJ1-4; 10 bases align to TRBD1. The CDR3 contains 16 residues. V lost 8 bases and J lost 8; bases outside the gene matches: 14. The germline gives CDR1 SNHLY, CDR2 FYNNEI. The CDR3 DNA reads TGTGCCAGCCGGGAAGGACCGGGACAGGGGATAGAAAAACTGTTTTTT. Amino acids: CASREGPGQGIEKLFF.